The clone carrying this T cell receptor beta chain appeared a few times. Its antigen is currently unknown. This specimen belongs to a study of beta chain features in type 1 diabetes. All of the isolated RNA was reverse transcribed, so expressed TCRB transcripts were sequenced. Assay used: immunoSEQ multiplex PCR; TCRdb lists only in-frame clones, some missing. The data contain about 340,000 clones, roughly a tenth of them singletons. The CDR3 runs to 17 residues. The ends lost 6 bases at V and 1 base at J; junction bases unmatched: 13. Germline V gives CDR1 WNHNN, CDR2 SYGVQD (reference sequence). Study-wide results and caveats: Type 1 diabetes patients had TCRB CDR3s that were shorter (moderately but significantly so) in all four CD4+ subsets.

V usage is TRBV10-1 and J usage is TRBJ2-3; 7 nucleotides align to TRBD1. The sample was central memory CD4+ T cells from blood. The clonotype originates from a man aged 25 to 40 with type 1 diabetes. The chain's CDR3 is CASSGSTGMGGTDTQYF. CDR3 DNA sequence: TGCGCCAGCAGCGGGTCGACAGGGATGGGGGGCACAGATACGCAGTATTTT.